These 10 T cell receptor beta chains were all obtained from the same sample, sequenced in a study of T-cell memory formation after mild COVID-19. TCRdb analysed the 5' RACE reads with MiXCR anew, one entry per CDR3 protein. In the table there are hundreds of thousands of distinct CDR3 sequences, 23% of which are singletons. Sequenced sample: PBMCs or a T cell subset sorted from them (not recorded which). All receptors derive from an adult woman who had mild COVID-19 (a few samples of this study predate the infection). Cell type and time point are not known.

The CDR3 sequence is CASSSSFLSVYTF. The CDR3, as DNA: TGTGCCAGCAGCTCGAGTTTTCTATCCGTCTACACCTTC. The chain links TRBV7-2 to TRBJ1-2; D is unresolved. The CDR3 length is 13 residues. Germline-derived CDR1 and CDR2 are SGHTA and FQGNSA. V was cut by 4 bases and J by 10 bases, with 16 bases left in between.

This clonotype came up a few times. The chain combines TRBV12-3 or TRBV12-4 with TRBJ2-7, with 7 bases identical to TRBD1. With V trimmed by 8 bases and J by 0 bases, 10 bases remained unmatched. CDR3 length: 15 residues. CDR3 amino acids: CASGSRTGSSYEQYF. The CDR3 bases are TGTGCCAGCGGGTCGAGGACAGGTAGCTCCTACGAGCAGTACTTC.

This clonotype was recorded a few times. The chain carries TRBV6-5 and TRBJ2-2; maybe TRBD2 (6 bases). V was pared by 5 bases and J by 6 bases, with 19 bases between. Germline loops: CDR1 MNHEY, CDR2 SVGAGI. The CDR3 is made up of 16 amino acids. The CDR3 loop is CASSLRGAPFSGELFF. CDR3 in DNA: TGTGCCAGCAGTCTTCGCGGGGCTCCGTTTTCCGGGGAGCTGTTTTTT.

Only a few counts were recorded for this clonotype. V is TRBV19 and J is TRBJ2-1; the D is unclear. Germline assignment: CDR1 LNHDA and CDR2 SQIVND (reference sequence). Trimming left V 1 base short and J 9 bases short, with 10 bases between. The CDR3 consists of 13 residues. For the CDR3, the DNA is TGTGCCAGTAGTATAGTTTCAGCTGTTGAGCAGTTCTTC. Protein: CASSIVSAVEQFF.

V usage is TRBV6-6 and J usage is TRBJ1-1; TRBD1 matches at 12 bases. The V segment lost 8 bases and the J segment 1 base; nucleotides outside the gene matches: 5. The CDR3 totals 15 residues. CDR1 and CDR2 (germline): MNHNY, SVGAGI (reference sequence). The DNA of the CDR3 is TGTGCCAGCGGGAGGGACAGGGGGCGGAACACTGAAGCTTTCTTT. It is translated as CASGRDRGRNTEAFF.

This clonotype was recorded once. The chain employs TRBV3-1 and TRBJ1-1; D not certain. The germline V gene encodes CDR1 LGHDT and CDR2 YNNKEL (reference sequence). This CDR3 spans 15 amino acids. The V end was cut by 2 bases, the J end by 4 bases, with 14 bases between. The CDR3 region has the DNA TGTGCCAGCAGCCAATCGGCCTTGGGAAGCACTGAAGCTTTCTTT. Its translation: CASSQSALGSTEAFF.

DNA of the CDR3: TGCAGTGCTAAACTAGCGGGTTATACTAGCACAGATACGCAGTATTTT. Its protein product is CSAKLAGYTSTDTQYF. The J gene is TRBJ2-3, the V gene TRBV20-1; 9 nucleotides match TRBD2. The trim removed 4 bases at V and 0 bases at J, leaving 8 bases unmatched. Germline CDR1 DFQATT, CDR2 SNEGSKA (reference sequence). The length of the CDR3 is 16 residues.

In this sample, this clonotype turned up a few times. The chain recombines TRBV29-1 with TRBJ2-1, with D possibly being TRBD2 (5 bases). CDR1 and CDR2 (germline): SQVTM, ANQGSEA. The CDR3 contains 9 residues. The V end was cut by 7 bases, the J end by 9 bases, with 7 bases between. CDR3 protein: CSGGAEQFF. Written as DNA, the CDR3 is TGCAGCGGGGGAGCTGAGCAGTTCTTC.

This clonotype appeared a few times. The chain combines TRBV4-2 with TRBJ2-7, with TRBD2 matching 11 bases. CDR3 length equals 17 residues. CDR1 is LGHNA and CDR2 is YNFKEQ in the germline V gene. The V segment lost 0 bases and the J segment 4 bases; nucleotides outside the gene matches: 8. The CDR3 reads CASSQDFTSGRVYEQYF. The CDR3 DNA reads as TGTGCCAGCAGCCAAGATTTCACTAGCGGGAGAGTGTACGAGCAGTACTTC.

This clonotype was picked up a small number of times. This chain links TRBV18 with TRBJ1-1; D gene unclear. The CDR3 covers 16 residues. Germline lookup yields CDR1 KGHSH and CDR2 LQKENI. V was trimmed by 1 base and J by 0 bases, leaving 12 bases between them. This CDR3 is CASSPLSTFMNTEAFF. As DNA, the CDR3 is TGTGCCAGCTCACCACTGTCGACATTCATGAACACTGAAGCTTTCTTT.